Listed below are T cell receptor beta chains from one sample, sequenced in a study of blood T cell repertoires in COVID-19. Sequencing used immunoSEQ multiplex PCR; TCRdb keeps in-frame clones, though not all of them. Here the sample spans over 200,000 clones, 75% to 85% being singletons. Material for sequencing was peripheral blood. Source of these receptors: a woman in her thirties with COVID-19, enrolled during active disease. Each CDR3 is given with its conserved first and last residue. D genes are given only for firm matches. Expanded clones get a size class; other rows say once, few or many, or leave the size out.

cdr3_aa: CASSLIAGPNTGELFF
cdr3_nt: TGCGCCAGCAGCCTGATAGCGGGACCTAACACCGGGGAGCTGTTTTTT
clone_size: NA
d_call: TRBD2
v_call: TRBV5-1
j_call: TRBJ2-2

cdr3_aa: CATSDLATSNTGELFF
cdr3_nt: TGTGCCACCAGTGACCTAGCGACCTCGAACACCGGGGAGCTGTTTTTT
clone_size: NA
d_call: NA
v_call: TRBV24-1
j_call: TRBJ2-2

cdr3_aa: CASSSGTGDANYGYTF
cdr3_nt: TGTGCCAGCAGCTCTGGGACAGGGGACGCTAACTATGGCTACACCTTC
clone_size: NA
d_call: TRBD1
v_call: TRBV7-9
j_call: TRBJ1-2

cdr3_aa: CASSLEGQGGYEQYF
cdr3_nt: TGTGCCAGCAGCTTAGAGGGACAGGGGGGGTACGAGCAGTACTTC
clone_size: NA
d_call: TRBD1
v_call: TRBV13
j_call: TRBJ2-7

cdr3_aa: CASSSDWSPAPLHF
cdr3_nt: TGTGCCAGCAGTTCCGATTGGTCCCCGGCACCCCTCCACTTT
clone_size: NA
d_call: NA
v_call: TRBV6-5
j_call: TRBJ1-6

cdr3_aa: CASSPPGYGYTF
cdr3_nt: TGTGCCAGCAGCCCCCCGGGCTATGGCTACACCTTC
clone_size: NA
d_call: NA
v_call: TRBV9
j_call: TRBJ1-2

cdr3_aa: CSGGGGRGEQFF
cdr3_nt: TGCAGCGGAGGCGGGGGCCGGGGTGAGCAGTTCTTC
clone_size: many
d_call: NA
v_call: TRBV29-1
j_call: TRBJ2-1

cdr3_aa: CASSYGLSMNTEAFF
cdr3_nt: TGTGCCAGTAGTTATGGGCTTTCCATGAACACTGAAGCTTTCTTT
clone_size: NA
d_call: NA
v_call: TRBV19
j_call: TRBJ1-1

cdr3_aa: CASSFGQGTEAFF
cdr3_nt: TGTGCCAGCAGCTTCGGACAGGGGACTGAAGCTTTCTTT
clone_size: NA
d_call: TRBD1
v_call: TRBV11-2
j_call: TRBJ1-1

cdr3_aa: CAISGDRRRSTEAFF
cdr3_nt: TGTGCCATCAGTGGAGACAGGCGACGGTCCACTGAAGCTTTCTTT
clone_size: NA
d_call: NA
v_call: TRBV10-3
j_call: TRBJ1-1

cdr3_aa: CASSFGQGDRYEQYF
cdr3_nt: TGCGCCAGCAGCTTCGGACAGGGAGACCGTTACGAGCAGTACTTC
clone_size: NA
d_call: TRBD1
v_call: TRBV5-1
j_call: TRBJ2-7

cdr3_aa: CASSFRDRVWGTGELFF
cdr3_nt: TGTGCCAGCAGTTTCCGGGACAGGGTTTGGGGCACCGGGGAGCTGTTTTTT
clone_size: NA
d_call: TRBD1
v_call: TRBV6-2/TRBV6-3
j_call: TRBJ2-2

cdr3_aa: CSVFVASNEQFF
cdr3_nt: TGCAGCGTTTTTGTAGCATCCAATGAGCAGTTCTTC
clone_size: NA
d_call: NA
v_call: TRBV29-1
j_call: TRBJ2-1

cdr3_aa: CASSFSDSSYNEQFF
cdr3_nt: TGTGCCAGCAGCTTCTCAGACAGCTCCTACAATGAGCAGTTCTTC
clone_size: once
d_call: NA
v_call: TRBV7-9
j_call: TRBJ2-1

cdr3_aa: CASTFWTGATGELFF
cdr3_nt: TGTGCCAGCACCTTTTGGACAGGGGCCACCGGGGAGCTGTTTTTT
clone_size: NA
d_call: TRBD1
v_call: TRBV13
j_call: TRBJ2-2

cdr3_aa: CASSPGLGLGYTEAFF
cdr3_nt: TGTGCCAGTAGCCCAGGACTCGGCCTTGGGTACACTGAAGCTTTCTTT
clone_size: NA
d_call: NA
v_call: TRBV19
j_call: TRBJ1-1

cdr3_aa: CASSLGVTSGSYEQYF
cdr3_nt: TGTGCCAGCAGCCTGGGGGTCACTAGCGGCTCCTACGAGCAGTACTTC
clone_size: NA
d_call: TRBD2
v_call: TRBV5-5
j_call: TRBJ2-7

cdr3_aa: CASSIWSGSYEQYF
cdr3_nt: TGTGCCAGTAGTATCTGGAGCGGTTCCTACGAGCAGTACTTC
clone_size: NA
d_call: NA
v_call: TRBV19
j_call: TRBJ2-7

cdr3_aa: CASSPLGQKSTGELFF
cdr3_nt: TGTGCCAGCTCACCCCTGGGACAGAAAAGCACCGGGGAGCTGTTTTTT
clone_size: NA
d_call: TRBD1
v_call: TRBV18
j_call: TRBJ2-2

cdr3_aa: CSVPRTSGYTGELFF
cdr3_nt: TGCAGCGTCCCAAGGACTAGCGGATACACCGGGGAGCTGTTTTTT
clone_size: once
d_call: TRBD2
v_call: TRBV29-1
j_call: TRBJ2-2

cdr3_aa: CASSSSTSGSYEQYF
cdr3_nt: TGTGCCAGCAGTTCGTCGACTAGCGGGAGCTACGAGCAGTACTTC
clone_size: NA
d_call: TRBD2
v_call: TRBV6-2/TRBV6-3
j_call: TRBJ2-7

cdr3_aa: CASSRQSMNTEAFF
cdr3_nt: TGTGCCAGTAGTCGACAGAGCATGAACACTGAAGCTTTCTTT
clone_size: once
d_call: NA
v_call: TRBV19
j_call: TRBJ1-1

cdr3_aa: CASSSDTYEQYF
cdr3_nt: TGTGCCAGCAGTTCCGACACCTACGAGCAGTACTTC
clone_size: once
d_call: NA
v_call: TRBV6-5
j_call: TRBJ2-7

cdr3_aa: CASTNSGYNEQFF
cdr3_nt: TGTGCCAGTACCAATAGCGGCTACAATGAGCAGTTCTTC
clone_size: once
d_call: NA
v_call: TRBV19
j_call: TRBJ2-1

cdr3_aa: CASSFPRDTDTQYF
cdr3_nt: TGTGCCAGCAGCTTCCCGCGAGACACAGATACGCAGTATTTT
clone_size: NA
d_call: NA
v_call: TRBV5-4
j_call: TRBJ2-3

cdr3_aa: CAWSGTGGNQPQHF
cdr3_nt: TGTGCCTGGAGCGGGACAGGAGGCAATCAGCCCCAGCATTTT
clone_size: NA
d_call: TRBD1
v_call: TRBV30
j_call: TRBJ1-5

cdr3_aa: CASSLGTSGNSYEQYF
cdr3_nt: TGCGCCAGCAGCTTAGGGACTAGCGGTAACTCCTACGAGCAGTACTTC
clone_size: NA
d_call: TRBD2
v_call: TRBV5-1
j_call: TRBJ2-7

cdr3_aa: CASSLGLANYGYTF
cdr3_nt: TGTGCCAGCAGCTTAGGACTGGCTAACTATGGCTACACCTTC
clone_size: NA
d_call: NA
v_call: TRBV7-9
j_call: TRBJ1-2

cdr3_aa: CASSSQGGSLNEKLFF
cdr3_nt: TGTGCCAGCAGCTCCCAGGGAGGGTCACTTAATGAAAAACTGTTTTTT
clone_size: NA
d_call: NA
v_call: TRBV7-2
j_call: TRBJ1-4

cdr3_aa: CASTRTTNTEAFF
cdr3_nt: TGTGCCAGCACTAGGACAACGAACACTGAAGCTTTCTTT
clone_size: NA
d_call: NA
v_call: TRBV25-1
j_call: TRBJ1-1

cdr3_aa: CAWAGLAGYTGELFF
cdr3_nt: TGTGCCTGGGCTGGCCTAGCGGGGTACACCGGGGAGCTGTTTTTT
clone_size: NA
d_call: TRBD2
v_call: TRBV30
j_call: TRBJ2-2

cdr3_aa: CASSPRDRGSVGEKLFF
cdr3_nt: TGCGCCAGCAGCCCCCGGGACAGGGGTTCGGTAGGGGAAAAACTGTTTTTT
clone_size: NA
d_call: TRBD1
v_call: TRBV4-3
j_call: TRBJ1-4

cdr3_aa: CASSRRDTGYEQYF
cdr3_nt: TGTGCCAGCAGCCGACGGGACACCGGCTACGAGCAGTACTTC
clone_size: NA
d_call: NA
v_call: TRBV11-2
j_call: TRBJ2-7

cdr3_aa: CAWIRDRLTEAFF
cdr3_nt: TGTGCCTGGATAAGGGACAGGCTCACTGAAGCTTTCTTT
clone_size: NA
d_call: TRBD1
v_call: TRBV30
j_call: TRBJ1-1

cdr3_aa: CASSLWTGRDTEAFF
cdr3_nt: TGTGCCAGCAGTCTCTGGACAGGGAGGGACACTGAAGCTTTCTTT
clone_size: once
d_call: TRBD1
v_call: TRBV27
j_call: TRBJ1-1

cdr3_aa: CASSPGGSYNEQFF
cdr3_nt: TGTGCCAGCAGCCCGGGGGGGAGTTACAATGAGCAGTTCTTC
clone_size: NA
d_call: TRBD2
v_call: TRBV11-2
j_call: TRBJ2-1

cdr3_aa: CASHQTVNEKLFF
cdr3_nt: TGTGCCAGTCATCAGACAGTTAATGAAAAACTGTTTTTT
clone_size: NA
d_call: NA
v_call: TRBV19
j_call: TRBJ1-4

cdr3_aa: CASSLGWADTQYF
cdr3_nt: TGTGCCAGCAGCTTAGGCTGGGCGGATACGCAGTATTTT
clone_size: NA
d_call: NA
v_call: TRBV13
j_call: TRBJ2-3

cdr3_aa: CASSHSGSPDNEQFF
cdr3_nt: TGCGCCAGCAGTCATAGCGGGAGCCCGGACAATGAGCAGTTCTTC
clone_size: NA
d_call: TRBD2
v_call: TRBV5-1
j_call: TRBJ2-1

cdr3_aa: CASSVRNEQFF
cdr3_nt: TGTGCCAGCAGCGTACGGAATGAGCAGTTCTTC
clone_size: NA
d_call: NA
v_call: TRBV9
j_call: TRBJ2-1

cdr3_aa: CASSYSVGTGTEAFF
cdr3_nt: TGTGCCAGCAGTTACTCTGTAGGTACGGGCACTGAAGCTTTCTTT
clone_size: few
d_call: NA
v_call: TRBV6-5
j_call: TRBJ1-1

cdr3_aa: CASSVGGASGNTIYF
cdr3_nt: TGTGCCAGCAGCGTAGGGGGAGCCTCTGGAAACACCATATATTTT
clone_size: few
d_call: NA
v_call: TRBV9
j_call: TRBJ1-3

cdr3_aa: CASSEVGAGKYNEQFF
cdr3_nt: TGTGCCAGCAGTGAAGTGGGCGCGGGGAAGTACAATGAGCAGTTCTTC
clone_size: NA
d_call: NA
v_call: TRBV6-1
j_call: TRBJ2-1

cdr3_aa: CASGLGGSGYTF
cdr3_nt: TGTGCCAGCGGCTTAGGCGGCTCGGGCTACACCTTC
clone_size: NA
d_call: NA
v_call: TRBV2
j_call: TRBJ1-2

cdr3_aa: CAWGTSGGNTQYF
cdr3_nt: TGTGCCTGGGGGACTAGCGGGGGTAATACGCAGTATTTT
clone_size: NA
d_call: TRBD2
v_call: TRBV30
j_call: TRBJ2-3

cdr3_aa: CASSQTGNTEAFF
cdr3_nt: TGTGCCAGCAGCCAAACGGGGAACACTGAAGCTTTCTTT
clone_size: NA
d_call: NA
v_call: TRBV4-2
j_call: TRBJ1-1

cdr3_aa: CASSFQGGGTEAFF
cdr3_nt: TGTGCCAGCAGCTTTCAGGGCGGGGGCACTGAAGCTTTCTTT
clone_size: NA
d_call: NA
v_call: TRBV7-9
j_call: TRBJ1-1